These 17 T cell receptor beta chains were all obtained from the same sample, sequenced in a study of blood T cell repertoires in COVID-19. Generated by immunoSEQ multiplex PCR, the TCRdb table keeps only in-frame clones and is missing some. The sample has roughly 60,000 clones, approximately 87% seen once. The sequencing sample was made of peripheral blood. All receptors come from a human donor in a cohort sampled during active COVID-19.

The V gene is TRBV30, the J gene TRBJ2-3, with TRBD2 identical over 11 bases. CDR1 is GTSNPN and CDR2 is SVGIG in the germline V gene (reference sequence). J lost 4 bases, V lost 0 bases, and 6 bases had no gene match. The CDR3 extends over 16 amino acids. CDR3 bases: TGTGCCTGGAGTGTTTTAGCGGGAGGGCCAGCAGATACGCAGTATTTT. As protein: CAWSVLAGGPADTQYF.

V is TRBV5-6 and J is TRBJ2-1; 10 nucleotides match TRBD2. The CDR3 covers 14 residues. Unmatched junction bases numbered 2, after V lost 2 bases and J lost 6 bases. Germline loops: CDR1 SGHDT, CDR2 YYEEEE. The CDR3 sequence: CASSFGLAVNEQFF. The CDR3 nucleotides are TGTGCCAGCAGCTTCGGACTAGCGGTCAATGAGCAGTTCTTC.

The chain carries TRBV12-3 or TRBV12-4 and TRBJ2-7; D may be TRBD2 (7 bases). This CDR3 contains 13 residues. The germline V and J ends were trimmed by 1 base and 12 bases, with 16 bases remaining between them. CDR3 nucleotides: TGTGCCAGCAGTTTAGAGTTGGGGAGGGGGGGGTACTTC. Its translation is CASSLELGRGGYF.

The J gene is TRBJ2-7, the V gene TRBV5-6; TRBD2 is a possible D gene (6 bases). Trimming shortened V by 0 bases and J by 6 bases, and 10 bases separated the two germline ends. The CDR3 is 13 residues long. CDR1 and CDR2 (germline): SGHDT, YYEEEE. CDR3 nucleotides: TGTGCCAGCAGCTTGGCCGGGACTGGCGAGCAGTACTTC. Amino acid sequence: CASSLAGTGEQYF.

The J gene is TRBJ2-7, the V gene TRBV6-5; 8 bases are a match to TRBD2. V was clipped by 6 bases and J by 7 bases; unmatched bases: 8. The CDR3 consists of 13 residues. Germline V gene data show CDR1 as MNHEY and CDR2 as SVGAGI. CDR3 protein: CASRGTRRWEQYF. The CDR3 nucleotides read TGTGCCAGCAGGGGGACTAGGCGGTGGGAGCAGTACTTC.

The chain links TRBV12-3 or TRBV12-4 to TRBJ1-4, with 9 nucleotides matching TRBD1. The V gene end was trimmed by 10 bases and the J gene end by 5 bases; junction bases not matched to a gene: 2. The CDR3 contains 12 residues. The CDR3 is CATGTGNEKLFF. For the CDR3, the DNA is TGTGCCACCGGGACAGGGAATGAAAAACTGTTTTTT.

CDR3 nucleotide sequence: TGTGCCAGCTCACCAATGGGTGGAGCAGGGGCGCGCGAGCAGTACTTC. It encodes CASSPMGGAGAREQYF. This chain uses TRBV18 with TRBJ2-7; TRBD1 might be the D (6 bases). The CDR3 covers 16 residues. The V end lost 2 bases, the J end lost 6 bases, and 20 bases lay between the germline ends. From germline, CDR1 is KGHSH and CDR2 LQKENI.

This chain uses TRBV3-1 (or the pseudogene TRBV3-2) with TRBJ1-2, with a weak D call TRBD1 (6 bases). V lost 4 bases and J lost 4, with 28 bases in between. From germline, CDR1 is LGHDT and CDR2 YNNKEL (reference sequence). The CDR3 has 19 residues. Written as DNA, the CDR3 is TGTGCCAGCAGCCCGCTTACCAGGTCAGGGGCGTCCCTATCCTATGGCTACACCTTC. It encodes CASSPLTRSGASLSYGYTF.

The chain recombines TRBV3-1 (or the pseudogene TRBV3-2) with TRBJ2-7; a possible D gene is TRBD1 (6 bases). CDR1 and CDR2 from the germline V gene are LGHDT and YNNKEL (reference sequence). Trimming took off 1 base at V and 5 bases at J, with 15 bases between the two ends. The length of the CDR3 is 15 residues. CDR3 amino acids: CASSQGWGLGDEQYF. The DNA for the CDR3 is TGTGCCAGCAGCCAAGGGTGGGGGCTCGGAGACGAGCAGTACTTC.

The chain joins TRBV29-1 to TRBJ2-7; the match to TRBD1 covers 7 bases. Germline V gene sequence: CDR1 SQVTM, CDR2 ANQGSEA. This CDR3 has 14 amino acids. V shed 5 bases and J 3 bases; nucleotides not matched to a gene: 10. The DNA of the CDR3 is TGCAGCGTTTCCAGGGACAGCGCCTACTACGAGCAGTACTTC. It encodes CSVSRDSAYYEQYF.

As DNA, the CDR3 is TGTGCCAGCAGCCAAGGGCAGGGTGCATACTACGAGCAGTACTTC. Protein: CASSQGQGAYYEQYF. This chain links TRBV3-1 (or the pseudogene TRBV3-2) with TRBJ2-7; the D gene is possibly TRBD1 (5 bases). CDR1 and CDR2 (germline): LGHDT, YNNKEL (reference sequence). This CDR3 has 15 amino acids. V was cut by 1 base and J by 3 bases, with 13 bases left in between.

The chain employs TRBV7-2 and TRBJ2-7; weak D call: TRBD2 (5 bases). Between the trimmed V and J ends, which lost 5 bases and 0 bases, there was a span of 11 bases. The CDR3 is 14 amino acids. Germline V gene lookup returns CDR1 SGHTA and CDR2 FQGNSA. The CDR3 sequence is CASSTRTPSYEQYF. CDR3 coding DNA: TGTGCCAGCAGCACCCGGACTCCCTCCTACGAGCAGTACTTC.

The V gene is TRBV19, the J gene TRBJ2-7, with D possibly TRBD1 on 5 matching bases. The germline gives CDR1 LNHDA, CDR2 SQIVND (reference sequence). V was pared by 5 bases and J by 3 bases, with 8 bases between. The CDR3 length is 12 residues. CDR3 DNA: TGTGCCAGTAGTCGGCAGGGCTACGAGCAGTACTTC. This codes for CASSRQGYEQYF. Full variable domain (rest looked up from reference TRBV19 and TRBJ2-7): DGGITQSPKYLFRKEGQNVTLSCEQNLNHDAMYWYRQDPGQGLRLIYYSQIVNDFQKGDIAEGYSVSREKKESFPLTVTSAQKNPTAFYLCASSRQGYEQYFGPGTRLTVT.

This chain connects TRBV5-8 to TRBJ2-2; D might be TRBD1 (6 bases). Germline V gives CDR1 SGHTS, CDR2 YDEGEE. V lost 4 bases, J lost 4 bases, and 20 bases lay in between. The CDR3 runs to 17 residues. This CDR3 reads CASSARPSRGGTGELFF. CDR3 in DNA: TGTGCCAGCAGCGCCCGACCCTCGCGAGGGGGCACCGGGGAGCTGTTTTTT.

This clone was detected once. The V gene is TRBV27, the J gene TRBJ1-6; D not certain. Germline V gene sequence: CDR1 MNHEY, CDR2 SMNVEV (reference sequence). V was cut by 0 bases and J by 7 bases, with 16 bases left in between. CDR3 length: 17 residues. The CDR3 bases are TGTGCCAGCAGTTTATCTCCCCTCGGACTTATCAATTCACCCCTCCACTTT. Its translation: CASSLSPLGLINSPLHF.

This clone was recorded once. The V call is TRBV5-4, the J call TRBJ1-5, with TRBD1 matching 10 bases. The germline V gene has CDR1 SGHNT and CDR2 YYREEE (reference sequence). The CDR3 runs 14 residues. The J segment lost 7 bases and the V segment lost 4 bases, leaving 5 bases of the junction unmatched. The CDR3 here is CASSEDRGRQPQHF. The CDR3 DNA follows: TGTGCCAGCAGCGAAGACAGGGGGCGGCAGCCCCAGCATTTT. Together with reference TRBV5-4 and TRBJ1-5, the CDR3 gives the full variable domain: ETGVTQSPTHLIKTRGQQVTLRCSSQSGHNTVSWYQQALGQGPQFIFQYYREEENGRGNFPPRFSGLQFPNYSSELNVNALELDDSALYLCASSEDRGRQPQHFGDGTRLSIL.

The rearrangement joins TRBV9 to TRBJ2-3; 8 positions agree with TRBD1. V lost 1 base to trimming and J lost 1 base; unmatched junction nucleotides: 2. CDR1 is SGDLS, CDR2 YYNGEE, per germline. The CDR3 length is 15 residues. The CDR3 DNA sequence: TGTGCCAGCAGCGTACAGGGGGCGGGCACAGATACGCAGTATTTT. Amino acids: CASSVQGAGTDTQYF.